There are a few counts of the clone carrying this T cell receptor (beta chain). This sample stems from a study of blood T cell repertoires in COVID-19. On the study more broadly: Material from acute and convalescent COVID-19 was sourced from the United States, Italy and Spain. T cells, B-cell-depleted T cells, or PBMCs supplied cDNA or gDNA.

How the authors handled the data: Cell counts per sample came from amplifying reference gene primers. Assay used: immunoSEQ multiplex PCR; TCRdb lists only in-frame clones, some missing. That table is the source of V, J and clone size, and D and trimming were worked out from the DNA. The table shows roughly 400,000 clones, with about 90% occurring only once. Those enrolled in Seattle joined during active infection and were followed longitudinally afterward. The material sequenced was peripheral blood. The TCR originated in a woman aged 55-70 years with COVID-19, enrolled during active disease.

The CDR3 DNA sequence: TGTGCCAGCAGTTATGGGACAGCCCGCTCCTACGAGCAGTACTTC. Its translation is CASSYGTARSYEQYF. The chain recombines TRBV6-5 with TRBJ2-7; 7 bases fit TRBD1. The germline V gene has CDR1 MNHEY and CDR2 SVGAGI. The V gene end was trimmed by 3 bases and the J gene end by 0 bases; junction bases not matched to a gene: 5. The CDR3 has 15 amino acids.